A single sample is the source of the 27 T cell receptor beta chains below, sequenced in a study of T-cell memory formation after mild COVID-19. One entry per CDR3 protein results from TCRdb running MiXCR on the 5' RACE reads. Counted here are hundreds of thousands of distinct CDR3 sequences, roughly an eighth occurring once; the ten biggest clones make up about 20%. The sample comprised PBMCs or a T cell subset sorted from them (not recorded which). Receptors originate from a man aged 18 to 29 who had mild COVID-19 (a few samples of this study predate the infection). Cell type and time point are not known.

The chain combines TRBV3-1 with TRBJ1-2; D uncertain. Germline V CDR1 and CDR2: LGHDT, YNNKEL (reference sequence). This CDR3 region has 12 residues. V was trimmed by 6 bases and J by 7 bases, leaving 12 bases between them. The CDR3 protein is CASRKEVGGYTF. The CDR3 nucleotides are TGTGCCAGCAGGAAAGAAGTGGGTGGCTACACCTTC.

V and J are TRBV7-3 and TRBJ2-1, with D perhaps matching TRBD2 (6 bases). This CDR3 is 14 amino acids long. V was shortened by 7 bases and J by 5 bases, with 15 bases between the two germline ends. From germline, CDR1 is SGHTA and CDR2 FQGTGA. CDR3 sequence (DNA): TGTGCCAGCACCGAGGGCTCGGGGGACAATGAGCAGTTCTTC. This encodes CASTEGSGDNEQFF.

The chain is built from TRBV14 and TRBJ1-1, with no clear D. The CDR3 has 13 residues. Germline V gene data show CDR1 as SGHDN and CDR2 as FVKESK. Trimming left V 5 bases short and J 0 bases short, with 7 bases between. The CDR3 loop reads CASSNSMNTEAFF. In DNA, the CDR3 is TGTGCCAGCAGCAACAGCATGAACACTGAAGCTTTCTTT.

CDR3 amino acids: CASSQDINNEQFF. DNA for the CDR3: TGTGCCAGCTCTCAGGACATTAACAATGAGCAGTTCTTC. The chain uses TRBV18 and TRBJ2-1; TRBD1 might be the D (5 bases). CDR3 length: 13 amino acids. Germline-derived CDR1 and CDR2 are KGHSH and LQKENI. Deletions cut 6 bases from V and 5 bases from J, with 11 bases between.

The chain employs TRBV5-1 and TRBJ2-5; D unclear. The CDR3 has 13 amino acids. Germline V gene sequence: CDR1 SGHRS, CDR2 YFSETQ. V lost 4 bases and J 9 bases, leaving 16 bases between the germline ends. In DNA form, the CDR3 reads TGCGCCAGCAGCCCGGGCTGGGAAGTCGCCCAGTACTTC. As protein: CASSPGWEVAQYF.

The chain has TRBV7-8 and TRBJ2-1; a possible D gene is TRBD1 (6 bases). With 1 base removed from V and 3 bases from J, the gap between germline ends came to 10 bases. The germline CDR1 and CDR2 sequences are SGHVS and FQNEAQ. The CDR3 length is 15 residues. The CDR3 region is CASSLGGLLYNEQFF. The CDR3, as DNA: TGTGCCAGCAGCTTAGGGGGGCTTCTCTACAATGAGCAGTTCTTC.

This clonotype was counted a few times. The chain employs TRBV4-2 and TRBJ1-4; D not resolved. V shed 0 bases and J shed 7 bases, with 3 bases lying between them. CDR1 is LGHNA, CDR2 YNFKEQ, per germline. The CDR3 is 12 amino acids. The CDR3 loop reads CASSQDGEKLFF. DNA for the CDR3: TGTGCCAGCAGCCAAGATGGTGAAAAACTGTTTTTT.

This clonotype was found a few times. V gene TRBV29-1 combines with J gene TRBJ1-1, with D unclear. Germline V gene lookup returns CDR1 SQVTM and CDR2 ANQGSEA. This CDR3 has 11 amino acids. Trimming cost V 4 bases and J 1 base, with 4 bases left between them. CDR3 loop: CSVGTNTEAFF. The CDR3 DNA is TGCAGCGTTGGAACGAACACTGAAGCTTTCTTT.

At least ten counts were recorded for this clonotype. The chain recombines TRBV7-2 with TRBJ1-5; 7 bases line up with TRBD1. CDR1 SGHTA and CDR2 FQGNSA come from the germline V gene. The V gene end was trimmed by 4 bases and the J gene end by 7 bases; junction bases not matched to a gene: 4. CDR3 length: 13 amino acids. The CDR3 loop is CASSSQGGQPQHF. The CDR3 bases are TGTGCCAGCAGCTCCCAGGGGGGGCAGCCCCAGCATTTT.

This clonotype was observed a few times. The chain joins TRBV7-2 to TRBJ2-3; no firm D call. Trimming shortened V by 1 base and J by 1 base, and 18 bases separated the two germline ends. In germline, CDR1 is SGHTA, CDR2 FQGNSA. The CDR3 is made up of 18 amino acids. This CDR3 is CASSLGWATRPRTDTQYF. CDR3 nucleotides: TGTGCCAGCAGCTTAGGGTGGGCGACGCGGCCCCGCACAGATACGCAGTATTTT.

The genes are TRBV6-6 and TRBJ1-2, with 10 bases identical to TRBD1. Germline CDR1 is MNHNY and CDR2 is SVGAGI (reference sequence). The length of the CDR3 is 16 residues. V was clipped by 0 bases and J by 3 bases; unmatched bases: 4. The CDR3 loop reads CASSYSMGTGDYGYTF. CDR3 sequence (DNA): TGTGCCAGCAGTTACTCGATGGGGACAGGGGACTATGGCTACACCTTC.

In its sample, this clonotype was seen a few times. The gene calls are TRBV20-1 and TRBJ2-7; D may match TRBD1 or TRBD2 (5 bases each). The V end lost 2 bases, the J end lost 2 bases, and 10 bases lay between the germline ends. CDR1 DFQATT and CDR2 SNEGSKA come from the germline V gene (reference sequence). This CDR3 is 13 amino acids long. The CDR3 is CSARPGSPYEQYF. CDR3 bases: TGCAGTGCTAGACCAGGGAGCCCCTACGAGCAGTACTTC.

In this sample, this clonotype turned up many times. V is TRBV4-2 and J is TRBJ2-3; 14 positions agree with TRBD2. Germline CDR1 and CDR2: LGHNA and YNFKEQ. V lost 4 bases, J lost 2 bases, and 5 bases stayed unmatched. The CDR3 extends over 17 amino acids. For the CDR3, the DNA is TGTGCCAGCAGCCTAAGGACTAGCGGGGGGAACACAGATACGCAGTATTTT. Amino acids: CASSLRTSGGNTDTQYF.

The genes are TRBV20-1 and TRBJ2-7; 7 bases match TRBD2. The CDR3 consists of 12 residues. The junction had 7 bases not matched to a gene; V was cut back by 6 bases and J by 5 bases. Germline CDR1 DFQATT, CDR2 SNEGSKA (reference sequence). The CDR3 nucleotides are TGCAGTGCCAAGACTAGCACCCACGAGCAGTACGTC. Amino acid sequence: CSAKTSTHEQYV.

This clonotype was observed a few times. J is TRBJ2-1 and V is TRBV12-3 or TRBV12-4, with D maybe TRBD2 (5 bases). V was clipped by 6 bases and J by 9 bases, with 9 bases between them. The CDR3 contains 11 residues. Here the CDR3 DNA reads TGTGCCAGCAGCTTCCGGGGTGAGCAGTTCTTC. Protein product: CASSFRGEQFF.

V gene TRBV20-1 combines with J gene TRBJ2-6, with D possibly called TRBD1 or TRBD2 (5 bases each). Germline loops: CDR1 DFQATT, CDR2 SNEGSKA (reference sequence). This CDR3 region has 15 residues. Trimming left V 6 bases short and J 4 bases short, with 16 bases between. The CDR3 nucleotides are TGCAGTGCCAATGCCCGGGGCTTCGGGGCCAACGTCCTGACTTTC. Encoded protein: CSANARGFGANVLTF.

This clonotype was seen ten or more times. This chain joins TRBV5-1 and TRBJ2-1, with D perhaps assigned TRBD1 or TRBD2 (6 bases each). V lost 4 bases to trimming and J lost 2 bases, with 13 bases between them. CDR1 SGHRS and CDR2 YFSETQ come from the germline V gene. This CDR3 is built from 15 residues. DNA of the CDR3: TGCGCCAGCAGCCTTAGGGGGGCCACCTACAATGAGCAGTTCTTC. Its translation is CASSLRGATYNEQFF.

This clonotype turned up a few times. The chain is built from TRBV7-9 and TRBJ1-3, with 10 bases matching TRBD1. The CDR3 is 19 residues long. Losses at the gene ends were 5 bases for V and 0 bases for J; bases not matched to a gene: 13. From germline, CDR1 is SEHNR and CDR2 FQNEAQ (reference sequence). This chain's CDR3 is CASSHEFRDRGPSGNTIYF. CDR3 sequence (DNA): TGTGCCAGCAGCCACGAATTCCGGGACAGGGGTCCCTCTGGAAACACCATATATTTT. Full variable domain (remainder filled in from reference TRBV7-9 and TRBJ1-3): DTGVSQNPRHKITKRGQNVTFRCDPISEHNRLYWYRQTLGQGPEFLTYFQNEAQLEKSRLLSDRFSAERPKGSFSTLEIQRTEQGDSAMYLCASSHEFRDRGPSGNTIYFGEGSWLTVV.

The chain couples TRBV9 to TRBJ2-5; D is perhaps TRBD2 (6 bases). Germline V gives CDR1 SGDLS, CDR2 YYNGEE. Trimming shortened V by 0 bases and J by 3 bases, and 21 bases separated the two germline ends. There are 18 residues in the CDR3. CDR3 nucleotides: TGTGCCAGCAGCGTAGGTGTAAGGGTAGGACTAACGGAAGAGACCCAGTACTTC. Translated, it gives CASSVGVRVGLTEETQYF.

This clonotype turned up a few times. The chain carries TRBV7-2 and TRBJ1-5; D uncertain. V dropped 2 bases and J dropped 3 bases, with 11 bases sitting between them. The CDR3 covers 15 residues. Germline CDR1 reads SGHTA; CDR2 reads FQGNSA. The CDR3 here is CASSLRAGINQPQHF. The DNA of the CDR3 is TGTGCCAGCAGCTTAAGGGCAGGCATCAATCAGCCCCAGCATTTT.

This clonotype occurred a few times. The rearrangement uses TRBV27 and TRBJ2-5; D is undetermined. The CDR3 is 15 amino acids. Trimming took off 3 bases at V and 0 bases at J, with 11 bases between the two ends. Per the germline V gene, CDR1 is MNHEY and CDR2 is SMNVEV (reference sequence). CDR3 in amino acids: CASSFRLQYQETQYF. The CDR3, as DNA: TGTGCCAGCAGTTTCCGGCTACAGTACCAAGAGACCCAGTACTTC.

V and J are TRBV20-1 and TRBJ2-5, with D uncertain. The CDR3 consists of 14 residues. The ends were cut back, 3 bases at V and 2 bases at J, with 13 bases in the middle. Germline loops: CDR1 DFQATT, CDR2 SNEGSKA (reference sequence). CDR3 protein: CSASGPLTQETQYF. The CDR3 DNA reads TGCAGTGCTAGCGGGCCCCTGACGCAAGAGACCCAGTACTTC.

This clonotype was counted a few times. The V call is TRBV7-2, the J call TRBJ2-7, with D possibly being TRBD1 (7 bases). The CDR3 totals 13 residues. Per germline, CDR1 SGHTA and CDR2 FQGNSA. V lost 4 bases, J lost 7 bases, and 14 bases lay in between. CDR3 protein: CASSYYRGGEQYV. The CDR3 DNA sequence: TGTGCCAGCAGCTACTACAGGGGAGGAGAGCAGTACGTC.

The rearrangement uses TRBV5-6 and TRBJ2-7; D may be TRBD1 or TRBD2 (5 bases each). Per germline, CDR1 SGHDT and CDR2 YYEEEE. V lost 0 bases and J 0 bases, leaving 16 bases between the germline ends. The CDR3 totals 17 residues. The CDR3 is CASSLATGTDISYEQYV. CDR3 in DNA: TGTGCCAGCAGCTTGGCTACCGGGACGGACATCTCCTACGAGCAGTACGTC.

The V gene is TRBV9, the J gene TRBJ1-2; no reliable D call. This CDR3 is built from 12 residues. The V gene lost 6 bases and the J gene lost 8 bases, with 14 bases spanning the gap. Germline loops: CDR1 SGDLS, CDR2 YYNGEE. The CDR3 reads CASKGLASGYTF. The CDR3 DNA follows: TGTGCCAGCAAGGGCCTAGCTAGCGGCTACACCTTC.

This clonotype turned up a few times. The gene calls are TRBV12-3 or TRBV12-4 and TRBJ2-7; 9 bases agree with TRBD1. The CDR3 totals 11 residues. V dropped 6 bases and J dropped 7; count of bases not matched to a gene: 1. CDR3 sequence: CASRTGGEQYF. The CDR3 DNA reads TGTGCCAGCAGGACAGGGGGTGAGCAGTACTTC.

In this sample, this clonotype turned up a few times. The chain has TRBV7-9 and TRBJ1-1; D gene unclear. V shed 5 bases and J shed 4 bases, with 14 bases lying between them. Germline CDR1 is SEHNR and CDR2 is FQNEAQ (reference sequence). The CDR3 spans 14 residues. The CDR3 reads CASSKQRSATEAFF. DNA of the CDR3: TGTGCCAGCAGCAAACAGAGGTCGGCCACTGAAGCTTTCTTT.